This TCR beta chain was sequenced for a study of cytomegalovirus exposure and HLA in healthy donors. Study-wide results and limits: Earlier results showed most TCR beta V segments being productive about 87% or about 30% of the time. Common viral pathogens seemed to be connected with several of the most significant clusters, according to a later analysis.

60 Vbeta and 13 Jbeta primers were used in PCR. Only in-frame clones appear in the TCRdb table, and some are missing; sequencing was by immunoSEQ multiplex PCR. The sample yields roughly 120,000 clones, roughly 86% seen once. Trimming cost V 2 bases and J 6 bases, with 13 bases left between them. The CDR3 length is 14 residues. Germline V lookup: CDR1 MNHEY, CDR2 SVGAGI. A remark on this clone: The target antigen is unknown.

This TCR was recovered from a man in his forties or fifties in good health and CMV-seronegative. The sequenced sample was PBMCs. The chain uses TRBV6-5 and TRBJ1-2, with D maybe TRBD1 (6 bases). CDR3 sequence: CASSYDMAGDGYTF. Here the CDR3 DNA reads TGTGCCAGCAGTTACGATATGGCAGGGGATGGCTACACCTTC.